The TCR beta chain under discussion was sequenced for a study of neurological immune-mediated disorders (dated by TCRdb to between 2019 and 2020). For context, the study as a whole: Peripheral blood TCR-beta repertoires from HTLV-I-associated myelopathy (HAM/TSP) patients, multiple sclerosis patients and healthy controls were compared by UMI-based sequencing. Alongside PBMC samples, the set of fewer than 110 TCR-beta libraries contained longitudinal samples, technical triplicates, and paired CD4+ and CD8+ T-cell subsets that had been sorted. The cohort was made up of some 70 subjects, consisting of 14 HAM/TSP patients, about 35 multiple sclerosis patients and around 20 healthy controls. What the authors observed across the whole study: TCR clonal expansion was highest in HAM/TSP patients and lowest in MS patients, with MS patients falling below even healthy controls. Across subjects, expanded clones never shared an identical CDR3 amino acid sequence, which suggests that the TCR-beta repertoires in every group were private.

cDNA was synthesized by template-switch 5'RACE using a primer with a 10-nucleotide random unique molecular identifier that tagged each TCR transcript. Over 170 million TCR-beta sequences, covering 15-18 subjects, were produced in each sequencing run. The RNeasy kit was used for extraction of total RNA. The KAPA Real-time Library Amplification kit was used to amplify TCR-beta VDJ regions with primers for the TCR constant region and the 5'RACE anchor. A first PCR added sample indexes and Illumina adaptors, and a second PCR then raised library yield. After Ampure bead purification, the TCR product of roughly 650 bp was size-selected on a 2% E-gel SizeSelection system. Before pooling, library quality was assessed on a Bioanalyzer, concentration was determined with Qubit, and library quantification was performed with the Kapa Library Quantification kit. Paired-end 2 x 150 bp sequencing of the libraries was performed on an Illumina HiSeq 2500. To increase sequence diversity, about 25-30% phiX was spiked into each library pool. On the study's bioinformatics: The UMI-based MiGEC pipeline processed quality-filtered reads and removed over 80% of raw TCR sequences during error correction. VDJ genes were aligned to IMGT germline references, and clonotypes were defined by unique CDR3 amino acid sequence plus V-J genes. VDJtools evaluated clonal expansion, Shannon diversity and CDR3 relatedness (CalcPairwiseDistances, ClusterSamples); CLCbio workbench built phylogenetic trees. Using coefficient-of-variation modelling across technical triplicates, the study counted a clone as expanded if it had at least 8 unique UMIs. TCRdb applied fastp at Q25 and MiXCR to the public reads, then kept only in-frame beta chains. Each CDR3 protein gets just one entry, which takes the most common genes and DNA from the rows behind it. V and J calls and clone size were set by TCRdb, not the authors. In this sample the table shows tens of thousands of distinct CDR3 sequences, about 9.3% of which occur a single time. The ten largest clones take up roughly 20% of the sample.

For unsorted PBMC libraries, 2 million PBMCs were used after storage in RNAlater at -80 degrees C until RNA extraction. Peripheral blood was subjected to Ficoll-Hypaque density gradient centrifugation to isolate PBMCs, which were then cryopreserved in liquid nitrogen. This clonotype was detected ten times or more. Its target antigen remains unknown. No much larger clonotype is one base removed from it; base qualities were not supplied. Trimming at the junction amounts to 7 bases on V and 3 bases on J, and the germline ends lie 6 bases apart. The CDR3 starts with the cysteine, ends with the phenylalanine, and has 11 residues. Of all the DNA, just the CDR3 is kept, 33 bases in frame from base 1.

This receptor was obtained from a woman aged 40 to 55 with HTLV-1-associated myelopathy (HAM/TSP). The sequence links TRBV12-3 or TRBV12-4 to TRBJ1-1, with no reliable assignment of the D segment. The specimen sequenced was PBMCs. The nucleotide sequence is given as TGTGCCAGCACCCTCGACACTGAAGCTTTCTTT. This encodes CASTLDTEAFF.